This T cell receptor (beta chain) was recorded in a study of shared clonotypes between healthy human individuals. Study details: Three plates each covered CD4 naive and memory; CD8 naive two, CD8 memory one.

Sequencing used immunoSEQ multiplex PCR; TCRdb keeps in-frame clones, though not all of them. The sample has around 2.1 million clones, almost 96% seen once. Comment on this clone: Its antigen is undetermined. This sample includes further DNA sequences coding for the same CDR3.

In the CD4+ fraction, cells were divided into CD45RA+ naive and CD45RA-negative memory subsets. In germline, CDR1 is SNHLY, CDR2 FYNNEI. V trimming: 2 bases; J trimming: 2 bases; junction bases outside the gene matches: 2. This CDR3 comprises 14 residues. Study-wide results and limits: Several donors had roughly 5.2% of their naive CD4 clonotypes in common.

The TCR originated in a young man in good health. The V call is TRBV2, the J call TRBJ2-7; 8 bases line up with TRBD2. The sequencing input was naive CD4+ T cells sorted from blood. Subset here: CD45RA+ positively selected. This CDR3 is CASSELAGPYEQYF. The CDR3 coding sequence is TGTGCCAGCAGTGAATTAGCGGGGCCCTACGAGCAGTACTTC.